A single sample is the source of the 22 T cell receptor beta chains below, sequenced in a study of technical replicates of blood from several donors. Sequencing was performed with immunoSEQ multiplex PCR; in TCRdb, only in-frame clones are kept and a portion is missing. The table includes tens of thousands of clones, 92% detected once. The sequenced sample was T cells isolated from PBMCs. The receptors derive from a human donor in good health.

This clone is a singleton in its sample. This sequence joins TRBV5-1 and TRBJ2-2; the match to TRBD1 covers 11 bases. Trimming at V came to 1 base and at J to 3 bases, leaving 5 bases not matched to a gene. CDR3 length: 17 residues. Germline V CDR1 and CDR2: SGHRS, YFSETQ. The CDR3 DNA reads as TGCGCCAGCAGCTTGAGATTGGGACAGGGGGACACCGGGGAGCTGTTTTTT. This translates into CASSLRLGQGDTGELFF. The whole variable domain, remainder taken from reference TRBV5-1 and TRBJ2-2, is KAGVTQTPRYLIKTRGQQVTLSCSPISGHRSVSWYQQTPGQGLQFLFEYFSETQRNKGNFPGRFSGRQFSNSRSEMNVSTLELGDSALYLCASSLRLGQGDTGELFFGEGSRLTVL.

This chain's CDR3 is CASSTGLIGNTIYF. The CDR3 nucleotides read TGTGCCAGCAGCACAGGGTTAATTGGAAACACCATATATTTT. The chain is built from TRBV6-1 and TRBJ1-3; D possibly corresponds to TRBD1 (6 bases). From germline, CDR1 is MNHNS and CDR2 SASEGT. The CDR3 is 14 residues long. The V end lost 6 bases, the J end lost 3 bases, and 12 bases lay between the germline ends.

This clone was seen just once. This chain connects TRBV29-1 to TRBJ1-1; a possible D gene is TRBD1 (5 bases). CDR3 size: 13 residues. V was cut by 5 bases and J by 3 bases, with 13 bases left in between. CDR1 and CDR2 (germline): SQVTM, ANQGSEA. The CDR3, as DNA: TGCAGCGTTCGGTCAGCGGGGCACACTGAAGCTTTCTTT. Amino acids: CSVRSAGHTEAFF.

This clone was seen a single time. This chain uses TRBV5-1 with TRBJ2-7, with D possibly matching TRBD2 (6 bases). Germline CDR1 reads SGHRS; CDR2 reads YFSETQ. V lost 4 bases and J 0 bases, leaving 17 bases between the germline ends. This CDR3 comprises 16 residues. The DNA for the CDR3 is TGCGCCAGCAGCCCCCCGGGGGTGCGGAGCTCCTACGAGCAGTACTTC. This codes for CASSPPGVRSSYEQYF.

V and J are TRBV6-4 and TRBJ1-2; D perhaps matches TRBD1 (5 bases). The V and J ends lost 0 bases and 5 bases respectively, with 7 bases between them. The CDR3 is made up of 13 amino acids. Germline V CDR1 and CDR2: MRHNA, SNTAGT. The CDR3 reads CASSDSAGYGYTF. CDR3 nucleotide sequence: TGTGCCAGCAGTGACTCGGCAGGGTATGGCTACACCTTC.

V is TRBV5-8 and J is TRBJ2-1; 9 nucleotides align to TRBD1. Germline loops: CDR1 SGHTS, CDR2 YDEGEE. CDR3 length: 15 amino acids. The trim removed 4 bases at V and 4 bases at J, leaving 6 bases unmatched. CDR3 region: CASSLDRGTYNEQFF. CDR3 nucleotides: TGTGCCAGCAGCCTGGACAGGGGTACATACAATGAGCAGTTCTTC.

The chain has TRBV7-2 and TRBJ2-7; D gene unclear. Trimming took off 2 bases at V and 2 bases at J, with 13 bases between the two ends. This CDR3 has 15 amino acids. From germline, CDR1 is SGHTA and CDR2 FQGNSA. The CDR3 DNA follows: TGTGCCAGCAGCTTAAATTCCTACCAAACCTACGAGCAGTACTTC. It specifies CASSLNSYQTYEQYF.

The rearrangement uses TRBV29-1 and TRBJ2-1; 9 nucleotides line up with TRBD2. CDR1 and CDR2 (germline): SQVTM, ANQGSEA. V shed 0 bases and J 7 bases; nucleotides not matched to a gene: 4. The CDR3 is made up of 14 amino acids. CDR3 nucleotide sequence: TGCAGCGTTGAAGATGGGCGGGAGGGGAATGAGCAGTTCTTC. This gives the protein CSVEDGREGNEQFF.

This chain links TRBV4-1 with TRBJ2-1; D possibly corresponds to TRBD2 (5 bases). The CDR3 contains 16 residues. Trimming took off 1 base at V and 4 bases at J, with 14 bases between the two ends. Germline V lookup: CDR1 MGHRA, CDR2 YSYEKL. CDR3 residues: CASSQVVGDAYNEQFF. In nucleotides, the CDR3 is TGCGCCAGCAGCCAAGTTGTGGGAGATGCGTACAATGAGCAGTTCTTC.

The chain couples TRBV21-1 to TRBJ1-1; the table's TRBD1 call for D was not verified on the DNA. TRBV21-1 is flagged as a pseudogene. The CDR3 covers 14 residues. The CDR3 protein is CASSKGQGGTEAFF. DNA for the CDR3: TGTGCCAGCAGCAAGGGACAGGGGGGAACTGAAGCTTTCTTT.

The DNA for the CDR3 is TGTGCCAGCAGCTTCGACAGCCTCACAGATACGCAGTATTTT. Encoded protein: CASSFDSLTDTQYF. The V gene is TRBV5-6, the J gene TRBJ2-3, with D perhaps matching TRBD1 (5 bases). Germline CDR1 SGHDT, CDR2 YYEEEE. CDR3 size: 14 residues. V dropped 2 bases and J dropped 2 bases, with 9 bases sitting between them.

The J gene is TRBJ1-2, the V gene TRBV6-1, with 7 bases lining up with TRBD1. Germline V gives CDR1 MNHNS, CDR2 SASEGT. This CDR3 spans 14 amino acids. Trimming cost V 6 bases and J 7 bases; bases outside gene matches: 11. The CDR3 reads CASRSGDRAGGYTF. Written as DNA, the CDR3 is TGTGCCAGCAGATCGGGCGACAGGGCGGGTGGCTACACCTTC.

V is TRBV6-5 and J is TRBJ1-2, with D perhaps matching TRBD1 (5 bases). This CDR3 is built from 14 residues. Deletions cut 0 bases from V and 4 bases from J, with 9 bases between. Germline values: CDR1 MNHEY, CDR2 SVGAGI. The CDR3 DNA is TGTGCCAGCAGTTACTCGGGGGGGAGCTATGGCTACACCTTC. It specifies CASSYSGGSYGYTF.

The chain couples TRBV5-5 to TRBJ2-7, with TRBD1 matching over 10 bases. Germline V lookup: CDR1 SGHKS, CDR2 YYEKEE (reference sequence). The J segment lost 6 bases and the V segment lost 0 bases, leaving 9 bases of the junction unmatched. This CDR3 comprises 16 residues. The CDR3 loop is CASSLDYGTGVVEQYF. In DNA, the CDR3 is TGTGCCAGCAGCTTGGATTACGGGACAGGGGTAGTCGAGCAGTACTTC.

Here the CDR3 DNA reads TGCGCCAGCAGTGAGACGATCGACGGGGGTGGACGGGGGGCAGATACGCAGTATTTT. Translated, it gives CASSETIDGGGRGADTQYF. The chain combines TRBV10-1 with TRBJ2-3; 7 bases agree with TRBD2. Germline-derived CDR1 and CDR2 are WNHNN and SYGVQD (reference sequence). CDR3 length: 19 residues. J gave up 4 bases and V 2 bases, and 18 bases lay outside the gene matches.

The CDR3 spells CASSVEQNYGYTF. The CDR3 coding sequence is TGTGCCAGCAGCGTAGAACAGAACTATGGCTACACCTTC. The chain uses TRBV9 and TRBJ1-2, with D hard to call. Deletions cut 0 bases from V and 2 bases from J, with 5 bases between. CDR1 and CDR2 from the germline V gene are SGDLS and YYNGEE. This CDR3 has 13 residues.

The chain has TRBV4-1 and TRBJ2-1, with a weak D call TRBD1 (8 bases). V was pared by 3 bases and J by 8 bases, with 14 bases between. The CDR3 runs 14 residues. Looked up from germline, CDR1 is MGHRA and CDR2 is YSYEKL. CDR3 amino acids: CASSQRTGRDEQFF. CDR3 sequence (DNA): TGCGCCAGCAGCCAGAGGACAGGGAGGGATGAGCAGTTCTTC.

This clone is a singleton in its sample. The J gene is TRBJ2-2, the V gene TRBV9, with 9 bases fitting TRBD2. This CDR3 is built from 18 residues. V lost 4 bases and J lost 5; bases outside the gene matches: 15. In germline, CDR1 is SGDLS, CDR2 YYNGEE. This chain's CDR3 is CASSSPQEGTSRTGELFF. As DNA, the CDR3 is TGTGCCAGCAGCTCTCCCCAGGAGGGGACTAGCAGGACCGGGGAGCTGTTTTTT.

This clone was found once. The CDR3 reads CASSERGRGGTDTQYF. As DNA, the CDR3 is TGCGCCAGCAGTGAACGCGGTAGAGGTGGCACAGATACGCAGTATTTT. V gene TRBV10-1 combines with J gene TRBJ2-3, with unresolved D. CDR1 and CDR2 (germline): WNHNN, SYGVQD (reference sequence). There are 16 residues in the CDR3. V gave up 3 bases and J gave up 1 base, with 14 bases separating them.

The chain links TRBV7-9 to TRBJ2-3, with D perhaps TRBD1 (5 bases). This CDR3 spans 12 amino acids. The germline V and J ends were trimmed by 7 bases and 2 bases, with 7 bases remaining between them. Germline V gene sequence: CDR1 SEHNR, CDR2 FQNEAQ (reference sequence). The CDR3 coding sequence is TGTGCCAGCACGACAGACACAGATACGCAGTATTTT. Amino acid sequence: CASTTDTDTQYF.

This chain connects TRBV2 to TRBJ1-1; D is unclear. Germline CDR1 and CDR2: SNHLY and FYNNEI. The germline V and J ends were trimmed by 8 bases and 1 base, with 8 bases remaining between them. This CDR3 is built from 12 residues. CDR3 bases: TGTGCCAGCGTTAATAGGAACACTGAAGCTTTCTTT. Its translation is CASVNRNTEAFF. Supplemented by reference TRBV2 and TRBJ1-1, the full variable domain reads EPEVTQTPSHQVTQMGQEVILRCVPISNHLYFYWYRQILGQKVEFLVSFYNNEISEKSEIFDDQFSVERPDGSNFTLKIRSTKLEDSAMYFCASVNRNTEAFFGQGTRLTVV.

This clone was recorded only once. The V gene is TRBV20-1, the J gene TRBJ1-5; maybe TRBD1 (5 bases). CDR1 is DFQATT and CDR2 is SNEGSKA in the germline V gene (reference sequence). V was shortened by 5 bases and J by 6 bases, with 8 bases between the two germline ends. The CDR3 covers 11 residues. The CDR3 nucleotides read TGCAGTGCTGGCGGGGCTCAGCCCCAGCATTTT. It translates to CSAGGAQPQHF.